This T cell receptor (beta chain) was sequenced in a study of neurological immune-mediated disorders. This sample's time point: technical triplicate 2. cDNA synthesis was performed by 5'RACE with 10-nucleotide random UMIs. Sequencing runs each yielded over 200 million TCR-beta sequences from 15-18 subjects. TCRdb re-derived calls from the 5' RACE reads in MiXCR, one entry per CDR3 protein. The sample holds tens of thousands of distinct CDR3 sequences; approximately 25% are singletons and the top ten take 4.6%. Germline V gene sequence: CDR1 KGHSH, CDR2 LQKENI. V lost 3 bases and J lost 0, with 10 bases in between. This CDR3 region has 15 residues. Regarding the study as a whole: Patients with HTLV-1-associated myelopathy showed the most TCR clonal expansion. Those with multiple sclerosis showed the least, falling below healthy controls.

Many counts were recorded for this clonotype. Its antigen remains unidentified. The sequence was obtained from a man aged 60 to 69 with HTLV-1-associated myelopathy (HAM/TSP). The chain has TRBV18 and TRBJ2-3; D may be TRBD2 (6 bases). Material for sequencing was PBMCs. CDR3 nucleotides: TGTGCCAGCTCACCGGCGGGACGTAGCACAGATACGCAGTATTTT. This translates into CASSPAGRSTDTQYF.